These T cell receptor beta chains were read from a single sample in a study of T cells in Graves' hyperthyroidism and ophthalmopathy. One entry per CDR3 protein, called by TCRdb with MiXCR from the multiplex PCR reads. The sample lists about 570,000 distinct CDR3 sequences; 46% were seen once. Sequencing was done on a sample of peripheral blood or thyroid tissue (not recorded which). These receptors were collected from an adult woman with Graves' disease, either hyperthyroidism or ophthalmopathy (not recorded which). Both conserved end residues are part of each CDR3. A D gene is named only where the DNA matches it firmly. Rows give clone size only sometimes, using once, few, many, or a class for an expanded clone.

>TRBJ1-1|TRBV20-1|-|-
TGCAGTGCTGCCATGGCAACTAATGAAGCTTTCTTT
CSAAMATNEAFF
>TRBJ2-7|TRBV6-6|-|few
TGTGCCATCAGTGAAGTCTACGAGCAGTACTTC
CAISEVYEQYF
>TRBJ1-6|TRBV25-1|TRBD1|-
TGTGCCAGCAGTGCCCAGGGGGATTCACCCCTCCACTTT
CASSAQGDSPLHF
>TRBJ1-5|TRBV2|-|-
TGTGCCAGCAGTGCCGGTCCTATTCGGGGCAATCAGCCCCAGCATTTT
CASSAGPIRGNQPQHF
>TRBJ2-7|TRBV10-2|-|many
TGCGCCAGCAGCGCACTAGTGCTCTCTTCTTACGAGCAGTACTTC
CASSALVLSSYEQYF
>TRBJ2-5|TRBV29-1|-|-
TGCAGCTTTCTTCCAGGGGTCGAGACCCAGTACTTC
CSFLPGVETQYF
>TRBJ2-7|TRBV9|TRBD2|many
TGTGCCAGCAGCGTAGGCGGGAGTACTTACGAGCAGTACTTC
CASSVGGSTYEQYF
>TRBJ2-7|TRBV7-2|-|many
TGTGCCAGCAGCTTAGAGGGGTGGGAGCAGTACTTC
CASSLEGWEQYF
>TRBJ1-6|TRBV20-1|-|-
TGCAGTGTGCCGGGACCACCCCTCCACTTT
CSVPGPPLHF
>TRBJ1-3|TRBV10-3|-|-
TGTGCCAGCGTGGACAGCGAAAACACCATATATTTT
CASVDSENTIYF
>TRBJ1-2|TRBV7-9|TRBD1|many
TGTGCCAGCAGCTTGCCAGGGGGTGTTAACTATGGCTACACCTTC
CASSLPGGVNYGYTF
>TRBJ1-1|TRBV9|TRBD1|few
TGTGCCAGCAGCACTGGGACAGTTAACACTGAAGCTTTCTTT
CASSTGTVNTEAFF
>TRBJ2-7|TRBV25-1|-|-
TGTGCCAGCAGTGAATTTCCAGGGGAGTACCGCGAGCAGTACTTC
CASSEFPGEYREQYF
>TRBJ1-4|TRBV11-2|-|-
TGTGCCAGCAGCCCCGGACTAGGCGGAAAACTGTTTTTT
CASSPGLGGKLFF
>TRBJ2-7|TRBV2|TRBD2|many
TGTGCCAGCACACTAGCGGGAGAGACCTACGAGCAGTACTTC
CASTLAGETYEQYF
>TRBJ1-6|TRBV25-1|-|-
TGTGCCACCAGCGTAGGTAATTCACCCCTCCACTTT
CATSVGNSPLHF